This TCR beta chain was captured in a study of CD8 T cells in ankylosing spondylitis. General study findings and limits: Roughly eight highly homologous variants made up a TCR beta motif that seemed to typify ankylosing spondylitis blood. Disease-linked clones reportedly showed significant enrichment in matched ankylosing spondylitis synovial fluid.

This clonotype has a handful of counts. What it binds is not known. TCRdb used MiXCR to reprocess the 5' RACE reads, holding one entry per CDR3 protein. The sample yields roughly 240,000 distinct CDR3 sequences, around 8% seen once. The CDR3 is made up of 12 amino acids. The V gene lost 4 bases and the J gene lost 6 bases, with 7 bases spanning the gap. CDR1 WSHSY and CDR2 SAAADI come from the germline V gene. This TCR came from a female donor with ankylosing spondylitis or in good health (not recorded which). V and J are TRBV10-2 and TRBJ2-1, with D tentatively TRBD2 (5 bases). Material for sequencing was blood, either unsorted or a sorted T cell fraction (not recorded which). In DNA, the CDR3 is TGCGCCAGCAGTGGAAGCGGCAATGAGCAGTTCTTC. Its translation: CASSGSGNEQFF.